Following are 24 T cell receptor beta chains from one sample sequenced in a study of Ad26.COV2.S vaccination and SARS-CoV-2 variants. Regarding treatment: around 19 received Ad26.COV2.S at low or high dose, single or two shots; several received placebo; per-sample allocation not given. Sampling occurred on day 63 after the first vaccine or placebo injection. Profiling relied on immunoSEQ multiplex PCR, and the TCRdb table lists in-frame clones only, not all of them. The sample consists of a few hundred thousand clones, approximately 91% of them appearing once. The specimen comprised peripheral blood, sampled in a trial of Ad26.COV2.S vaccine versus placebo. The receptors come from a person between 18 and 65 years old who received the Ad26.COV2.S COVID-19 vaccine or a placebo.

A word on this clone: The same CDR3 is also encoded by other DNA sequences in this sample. The CDR3 loop is CASSPNTGELFF. Here the CDR3 DNA reads TGTGCCAGCAGCCCAAACACCGGGGAGCTGTTTTTT. V usage is TRBV12-3 or TRBV12-4 and J usage is TRBJ2-2; the D is unclear. The CDR3 sequence is 12 residues long. With 6 bases removed from V and 2 bases from J, the gap between germline ends came to 4 bases.

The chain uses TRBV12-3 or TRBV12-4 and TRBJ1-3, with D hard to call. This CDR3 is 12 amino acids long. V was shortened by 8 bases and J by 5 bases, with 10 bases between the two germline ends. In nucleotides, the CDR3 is TGTGCCAGCGGTACTTTGCGAAACACCATATATTTT. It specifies CASGTLRNTIYF.

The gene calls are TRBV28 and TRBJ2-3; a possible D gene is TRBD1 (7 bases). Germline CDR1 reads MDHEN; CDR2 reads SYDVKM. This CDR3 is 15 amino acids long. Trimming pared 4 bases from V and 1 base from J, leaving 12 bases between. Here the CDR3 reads CASSSQGGGTDTQYF. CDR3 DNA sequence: TGTGCCAGCAGTTCGCAGGGGGGAGGCACAGATACGCAGTATTTT.

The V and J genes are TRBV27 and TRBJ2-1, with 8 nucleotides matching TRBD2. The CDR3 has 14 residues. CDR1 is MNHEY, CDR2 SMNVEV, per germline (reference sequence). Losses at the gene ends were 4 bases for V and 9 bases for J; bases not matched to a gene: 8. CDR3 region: CASSSGTSRGEQFF. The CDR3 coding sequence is TGTGCCAGCAGTTCCGGGACTAGTCGGGGTGAGCAGTTCTTC.

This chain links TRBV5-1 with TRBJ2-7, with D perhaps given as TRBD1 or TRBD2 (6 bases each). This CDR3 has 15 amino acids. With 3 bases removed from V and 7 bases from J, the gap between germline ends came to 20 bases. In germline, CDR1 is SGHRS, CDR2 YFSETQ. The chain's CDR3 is CASSSLSGQGREQYF. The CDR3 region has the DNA TGCGCCAGCAGCTCCCTCTCGGGGCAGGGGAGGGAGCAGTACTTC.

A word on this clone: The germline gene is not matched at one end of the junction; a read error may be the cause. The CDR3 is CASRLGTSNQPQHF. In nucleotides, the CDR3 is TGTGCCAGCAGGTTGGGGACGAGCAATCAGCCCCAGCATTTT. The chain carries TRBV5-5 and TRBJ1-5; TRBD1 might be the D (5 bases). This CDR3 has 14 amino acids. Germline CDR1 is SGHKS and CDR2 is YYEKEE (reference sequence).

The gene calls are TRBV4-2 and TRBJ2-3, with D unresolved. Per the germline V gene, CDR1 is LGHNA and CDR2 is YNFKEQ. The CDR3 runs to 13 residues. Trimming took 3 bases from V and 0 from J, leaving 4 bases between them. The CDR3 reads CASSQVSTDTQYF. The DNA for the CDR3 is TGTGCCAGCAGCCAGGTTAGCACAGATACGCAGTATTTT.

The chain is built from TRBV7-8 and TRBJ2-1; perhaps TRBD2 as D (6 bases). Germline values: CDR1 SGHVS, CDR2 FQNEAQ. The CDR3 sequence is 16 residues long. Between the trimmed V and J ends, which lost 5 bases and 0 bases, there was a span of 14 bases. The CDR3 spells CASSVLAESSYNEQFF. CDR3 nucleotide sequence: TGTGCCAGCAGCGTTTTAGCGGAGAGCTCCTACAATGAGCAGTTCTTC.

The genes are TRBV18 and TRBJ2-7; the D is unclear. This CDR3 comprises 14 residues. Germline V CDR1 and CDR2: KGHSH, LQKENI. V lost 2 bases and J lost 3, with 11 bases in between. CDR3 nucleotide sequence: TGTGCCAGCTCACCAAGACAAACTAACTACGAGCAGTACTTC. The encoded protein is CASSPRQTNYEQYF.

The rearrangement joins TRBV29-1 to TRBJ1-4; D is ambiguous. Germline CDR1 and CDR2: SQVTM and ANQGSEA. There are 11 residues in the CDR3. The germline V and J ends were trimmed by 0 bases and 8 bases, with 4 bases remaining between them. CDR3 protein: CSVEDREKLFF. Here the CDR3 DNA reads TGCAGCGTTGAAGACAGGGAAAAACTGTTTTTT.

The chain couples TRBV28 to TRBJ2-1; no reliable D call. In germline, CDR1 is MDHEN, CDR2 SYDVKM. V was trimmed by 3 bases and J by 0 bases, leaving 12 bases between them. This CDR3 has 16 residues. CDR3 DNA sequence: TGTGCCAGCAGTTTGGAAGGTATCAGCTCCTACAATGAGCAGTTCTTC. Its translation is CASSLEGISSYNEQFF.

The CDR3 here is CASSASLSSVETQYF. Written as DNA, the CDR3 is TGTGCCAGCAGCGCCAGCCTGAGCAGTGTGGAGACCCAGTACTTC. The chain uses TRBV7-7 and TRBJ2-5; no reliable D call. This CDR3 has 15 residues. The germline CDR1 and CDR2 sequences are SSHAT and FNYEAQ (reference sequence). Trimming left V 5 bases short and J 5 bases short, with 18 bases between.

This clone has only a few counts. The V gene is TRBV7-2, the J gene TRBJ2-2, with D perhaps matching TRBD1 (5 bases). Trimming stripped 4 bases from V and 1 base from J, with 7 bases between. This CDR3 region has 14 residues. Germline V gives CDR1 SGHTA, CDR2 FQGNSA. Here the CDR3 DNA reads TGTGCCAGCAGCTCAGGACAGAACACCGGGGAGCTGTTTTTT. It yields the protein CASSSGQNTGELFF.

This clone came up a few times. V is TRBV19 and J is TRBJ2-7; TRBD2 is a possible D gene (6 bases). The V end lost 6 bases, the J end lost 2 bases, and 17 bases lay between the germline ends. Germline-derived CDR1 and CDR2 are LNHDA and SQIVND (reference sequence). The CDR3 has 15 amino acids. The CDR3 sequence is CASSPLGGTTYEQYF. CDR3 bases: TGTGCCAGTAGCCCATTAGGAGGGACGACCTACGAGCAGTACTTC.

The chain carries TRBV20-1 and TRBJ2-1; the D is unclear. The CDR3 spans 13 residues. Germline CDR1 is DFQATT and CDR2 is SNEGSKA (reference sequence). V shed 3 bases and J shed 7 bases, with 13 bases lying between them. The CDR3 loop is CSASFGTVNEQFF. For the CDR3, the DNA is TGCAGTGCTAGTTTCGGAACGGTAAATGAGCAGTTCTTC.

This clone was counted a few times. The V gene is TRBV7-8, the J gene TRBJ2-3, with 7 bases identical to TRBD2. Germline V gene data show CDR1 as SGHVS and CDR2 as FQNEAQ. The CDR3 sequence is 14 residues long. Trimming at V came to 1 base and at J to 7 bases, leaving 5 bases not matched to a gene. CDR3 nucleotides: TGTGCCAGCAGCTTAGGGGACTATGTCAATACGCAGTATTTT. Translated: CASSLGDYVNTQYF.

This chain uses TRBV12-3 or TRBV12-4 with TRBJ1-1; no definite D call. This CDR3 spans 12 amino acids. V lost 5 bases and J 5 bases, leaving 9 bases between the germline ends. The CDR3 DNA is TGTGCCAGCAGTCCCTCCGTAACTGAAGCTTTCTTT. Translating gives CASSPSVTEAFF.

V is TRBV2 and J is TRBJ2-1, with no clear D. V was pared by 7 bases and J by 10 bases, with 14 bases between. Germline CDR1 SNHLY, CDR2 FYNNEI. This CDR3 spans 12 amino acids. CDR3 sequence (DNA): TGTGCCAGCACGTGGTACCCCCCGGAGCAGTTCTTC. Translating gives CASTWYPPEQFF.

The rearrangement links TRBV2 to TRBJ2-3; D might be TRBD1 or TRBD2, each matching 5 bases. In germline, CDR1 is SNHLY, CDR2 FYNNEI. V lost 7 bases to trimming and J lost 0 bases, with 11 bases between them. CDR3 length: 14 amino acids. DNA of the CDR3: TGTGCCAGCACGAACAGGAGGAGCACAGATACGCAGTATTTT. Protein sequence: CASTNRRSTDTQYF.

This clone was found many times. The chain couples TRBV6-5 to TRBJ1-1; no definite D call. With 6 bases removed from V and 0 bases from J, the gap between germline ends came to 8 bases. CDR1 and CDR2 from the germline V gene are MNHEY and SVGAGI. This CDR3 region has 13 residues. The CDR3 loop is CASSLNVNTEAFF. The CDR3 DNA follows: TGTGCCAGCAGCTTGAACGTGAACACTGAAGCTTTCTTT.

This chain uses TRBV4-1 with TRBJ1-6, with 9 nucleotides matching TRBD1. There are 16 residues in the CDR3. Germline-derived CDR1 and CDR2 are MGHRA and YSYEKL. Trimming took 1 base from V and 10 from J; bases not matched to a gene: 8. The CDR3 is CASSQVPGQGPSPLHF. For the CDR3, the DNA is TGCGCCAGCAGCCAAGTCCCGGGACAGGGACCATCACCCCTCCACTTT.

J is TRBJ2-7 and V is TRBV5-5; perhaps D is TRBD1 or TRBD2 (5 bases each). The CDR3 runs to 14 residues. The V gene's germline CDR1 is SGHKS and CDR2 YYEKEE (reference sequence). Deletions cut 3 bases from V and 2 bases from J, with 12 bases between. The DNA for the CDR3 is TGTGCCAGCAGCTGGGGGACGTCCGCCTACGAGCAGTACTTC. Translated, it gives CASSWGTSAYEQYF. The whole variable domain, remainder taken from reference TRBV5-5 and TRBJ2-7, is DAGVTQSPTHLIKTRGQQVTLRCSPISGHKSVSWYQQVLGQGPQFIFQYYEKEERGRGNFPDRFSARQFPNYSSELNVNALLLGDSALYLCASSWGTSAYEQYFGPGTRLTVT.

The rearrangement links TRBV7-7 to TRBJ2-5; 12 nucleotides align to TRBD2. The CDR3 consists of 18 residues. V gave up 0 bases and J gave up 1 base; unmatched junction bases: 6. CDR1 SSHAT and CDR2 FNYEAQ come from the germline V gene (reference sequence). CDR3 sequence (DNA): TGTGCCAGCAGCTTAGCAGATCCTAGCGGGAGGGTCCAAGAGACCCAGTACTTC. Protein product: CASSLADPSGRVQETQYF. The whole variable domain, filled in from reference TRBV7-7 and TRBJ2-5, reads GAGVSQSPRYKVTKRGQDVTLRCDPISSHATLYWYQQALGQGPEFLTYFNYEAQPDKSGLPSDRFSAERPEGSISTLTIQRTEQRDSAMYRCASSLADPSGRVQETQYFGPGTRLLVL.

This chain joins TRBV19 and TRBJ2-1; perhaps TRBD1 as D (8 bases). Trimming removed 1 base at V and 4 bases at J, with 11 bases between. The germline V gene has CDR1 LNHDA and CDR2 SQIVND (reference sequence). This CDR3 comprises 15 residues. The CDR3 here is CASSIVQGGYNEQFF. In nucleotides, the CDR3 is TGTGCCAGTAGTATAGTACAGGGGGGGTACAATGAGCAGTTCTTC.